This T cell receptor beta chain originates from a study of regulatory T cells in long-lasting Graves disease. Regarding the study as a whole: Among samples with persistent disease, TRBV28, TRBJ1-2 and TRBJ2-5 were favored. The persistent group shared around 3,000 public clonotypes, more than the approximately 930 shared by new patients.

The germline CDR1 and CDR2 sequences are LNHDA and SQIVND (reference sequence). Trimming left V 10 bases short and J 5 bases short, with 14 bases between. The CDR3 consists of 12 residues. The authors built TCR beta libraries using iRepertoire HTBI primers and Arm-PCR of CDR3 regions. TCRdb itself ran the multiplex PCR reads through MiXCR, one entry per CDR3 protein. Among approximately 440,000 distinct CDR3 sequences listed, about 20% were seen once. Time point here: persistent/refractory GD, antithyroid drugs over 5 years with positive TRAb. Isolated PBMC RNA provided the starting material for the TCR library. From an endocrinology department in Xi'an, China, came the patients. To note about this clonotype: The antigen remains undetermined.

The chain combines TRBV19 with TRBJ2-5; D call uncertain. The material was peripheral blood mononuclear cells (PBMCs), obtained when the disease was refractory, from a patient treated with antithyroid drugs. The TCR comes from a female donor with Graves disease. The CDR3 DNA is TGTGCCACCGCACTTAGTGGGGAGACCCAGTACTTC. It yields the protein CATALSGETQYF.